The 14 T cell receptor beta chains below all came from one sample that was sequenced in a study of cytomegalovirus exposure and HLA in healthy donors. The PCR made use of 60 Vbeta and 13 Jbeta primers. Some clones are missing from TCRdb's copy, which holds only in-frame ones; the method was immunoSEQ multiplex PCR. The sample has about 96,000 clones. What was sequenced was PBMCs. The receptor set was obtained from a woman in her 30s in good health and CMV-seronegative.

V gene TRBV6-1 combines with J gene TRBJ2-5; 9 bases are shared with TRBD1. Judging by the DNA end, TRBJ2-7 fits better; the J call may be wrong. The germline V gene has CDR1 MNHNS and CDR2 SASEGT. This CDR3 is 13 amino acids long. The CDR3 nucleotides read TGTGCCAGCATGGGACAGGGTGCCTACGAGCAGTACTTC. Translation gives CASMGQGAYEQYF.

The chain uses TRBV19 and TRBJ1-2, with 8 positions matching TRBD1. Germline assignment: CDR1 LNHDA and CDR2 SQIVND (reference sequence). Trimming at V came to 5 bases and at J to 8 bases, leaving 7 bases not matched to a gene. The CDR3 sequence is 13 residues long. The CDR3 nucleotides are TGTGCCAGTAGTTTAAGGACAGGGCGAGGCTACACCTTC. This translates into CASSLRTGRGYTF.

CDR3 amino acids: CASSESLASETQYF. The CDR3 bases are TGCGCCAGCAGTGAGTCGCTAGCATCCGAGACCCAGTACTTC. The chain has TRBV10-2 and TRBJ2-5; a possible D gene is TRBD2 (5 bases). The germline gives CDR1 WSHSY, CDR2 SAAADI. This CDR3 has 14 residues. Trimming stripped 0 bases from V and 5 bases from J, with 10 bases between.

The chain has TRBV4-1 and TRBJ1-1; 7 nucleotides match TRBD1. V trimming: 3 bases; J trimming: 2 bases; junction bases outside the gene matches: 6. This CDR3 comprises 15 residues. In germline, CDR1 is MGHRA, CDR2 YSYEKL. The CDR3 sequence: CASSQPGQQNTEAFF. The CDR3 nucleotides are TGCGCCAGCAGCCAGCCGGGACAGCAAAACACTGAAGCTTTCTTT.

The CDR3 coding sequence is TGTGCCACCAGCAGAGATCTAGCGCGCTCCTACAATGAGCAGTTCTTC. This codes for CATSRDLARSYNEQFF. The chain carries TRBV15 and TRBJ2-1; weak D call: TRBD2 (6 bases). CDR3 length equals 16 residues. V was trimmed by 0 bases and J by 0 bases, leaving 9 bases between them. From germline, CDR1 is LNHNV and CDR2 YYDKDF (reference sequence).

The V and J genes are TRBV25-1 and TRBJ2-1, with D tentatively TRBD1 (5 bases). V was cut by 1 base and J by 7 bases, with 11 bases left in between. CDR1 is MGHDK, CDR2 SYGVNS, per germline. This CDR3 region has 14 residues. The CDR3 sequence: CASSESRVENEQFF. CDR3 DNA: TGTGCCAGCAGTGAATCCAGGGTTGAGAATGAGCAGTTCTTC.

The genes are TRBV7-9 and TRBJ1-1, with 12 bases aligning to TRBD1. V lost 7 bases, J lost 5 bases, and 5 bases stayed unmatched. The CDR3 totals 14 residues. CDR1 is SEHNR, CDR2 FQNEAQ, per germline (reference sequence). The CDR3 DNA sequence: TGTGCCAGCAAGTGGGACAGGGGGCGAACTGAAGCTTTCTTT. Its translation is CASKWDRGRTEAFF.

J is TRBJ1-4 and V is TRBV7-6; 10 bases are a match to TRBD1. The CDR3 loop spans 16 amino acids. The V gene end was trimmed by 5 bases and the J gene end by 4 bases; junction bases not matched to a gene: 7. The germline V gene encodes CDR1 SGHVS and CDR2 FNYEAQ. The CDR3 here is CASSPGQGGFNEKLFF. DNA for the CDR3: TGTGCCAGCAGCCCCGGACAGGGGGGCTTTAATGAAAAACTGTTTTTT.

The CDR3 protein is CASSFGTSGRNYEQYF. The CDR3 nucleotides are TGTGCCAGCAGTTTCGGGACTAGCGGGAGGAATTACGAGCAGTACTTC. The rearrangement links TRBV27 to TRBJ2-7; 15 bases are a match to TRBD2. Germline V lookup: CDR1 MNHEY, CDR2 SMNVEV (reference sequence). This CDR3 has 16 amino acids. Losses at the gene ends were 3 bases for V and 4 bases for J; bases not matched to a gene: 4.

The V call is TRBV5-1, the J call TRBJ1-1; D unresolved. V was cut by 0 bases and J by 0 bases, with 12 bases left in between. This CDR3 comprises 16 residues. Germline CDR1 and CDR2: SGHRS and YFSETQ. The CDR3 sequence is CASSLEPDSMNTEAFF. CDR3 in DNA: TGCGCCAGCAGCTTGGAGCCCGATTCCATGAACACTGAAGCTTTCTTT.

The chain recombines TRBV11-2 with TRBJ1-2; 10 bases align to TRBD1. The V gene end was trimmed by 0 bases and the J gene end by 7 bases; junction bases not matched to a gene: 8. CDR1 is SGHAT, CDR2 FQNNGV, per germline. CDR3 size: 16 residues. The CDR3, as DNA: TGTGCCAGCAGCTTAGAATGGACAGGGGGGCCGGGTGGCTACACCTTC. As protein: CASSLEWTGGPGGYTF.

V gene TRBV4-1 combines with J gene TRBJ2-7; D call uncertain. CDR1 MGHRA and CDR2 YSYEKL come from the germline V gene. V was pared by 2 bases and J by 1 base, with 18 bases between. The CDR3 is 17 amino acids. The CDR3: CASSQKADTEPSYEQYF. The CDR3 nucleotides are TGCGCCAGCAGCCAAAAGGCTGACACCGAACCTTCCTACGAGCAGTACTTC.

V is TRBV7-3 and J is TRBJ2-3; perhaps TRBD2 as D (7 bases). V dropped 3 bases and J dropped 3 bases, with 13 bases sitting between them. The germline CDR1 and CDR2 sequences are SGHTA and FQGTGA. The CDR3 spans 15 residues. CDR3 protein: CASSFSGGWTDTQYF. DNA for the CDR3: TGTGCCAGCAGCTTTTCGGGGGGCTGGACAGATACGCAGTATTTT.

Turning to this clone: This sample includes further DNA sequences coding for the same CDR3. This chain joins TRBV15 and TRBJ2-3; D gene ambiguous. V gave up 0 bases and J gave up 5 bases, with 6 bases separating them. The CDR3 loop spans 13 amino acids. CDR1 and CDR2 from the germline V gene are LNHNV and YYDKDF (reference sequence). CDR3 loop: CATSRDRGDTQYF. The CDR3 DNA reads TGTGCCACCAGCAGAGATCGCGGAGATACGCAGTATTTT.